The entry below describes one T cell receptor beta chain. The target of this receptor is not known. It has no much larger one-base neighbor in the sample; base qualities were not kept. This sample stems from a study of OX40 agonist ivuxolimab in advanced cancers. At the level of the whole study: Ivuxolimab was a fully human IgG2 agonistic monoclonal antibody targeting the costimulatory receptor OX40 (CD134). Three dose-escalation patients achieved partial responses, one with hepatocellular carcinoma and two with cutaneous melanoma. Prior anti-PD-1, anti-PD-L1 or anti-CTLA-4 therapy was permitted, and checkpoint inhibitors had been received by less than 45% of dose-escalation patients. Intravenous ivuxolimab was administered to patients every 2 weeks at six dose levels: 0.01, 0.1, 0.3, 1.5, 3 and 10 mg/kg. Among the approximately 50 dose-escalation patients, about 19 had hepatocellular carcinoma, some 15 melanoma, 9 renal cell carcinoma and 9 head and neck cancer. The paper covers the monotherapy dose-escalation part of the phase I ivuxolimab trial, which included N = 52 patients. The point of sequencing TCRbeta in the periphery was to test whether ivuxolimab changed TCR sequence diversity and drove clonal T-cell expansion. In the dose-escalation cohort, nearly 85% of patients were male, and the mean age was roughly 60 years with a range of about 20 to 90. Summary of the overall study and its limitations: After ivuxolimab, more expanded clones were found on average in CD8+ T cells than in CD4+ T cells. Low levels of normalized T-cell clonal expansion were also shown by some nonresponding patients. The antigen specificity of the clonally expanded peripheral T cells was not determined. Partial responders in the 0.1-3.0 mg/kg groups had among the lowest normalized peripheral clonal expansion, especially among CD8+ T cells. Clonal expansion of both CD4+ and CD8+ blood T cells was observed from baseline to week 6 at doses 0.1 to 3.0 mg/kg.

Patients with a history of autoimmune disease or receiving systemic immunosuppression were excluded from the trial. Peripheral blood for TCR sequencing was drawn from every dose cohort at baseline, at cycle 4 day 1 and at cycle 7 day 1. Samples came from an open-label, multicenter, first-in-human phase I dose-escalation trial of ivuxolimab. Adults with locally advanced or metastatic head and neck squamous cell, hepatocellular, melanoma or renal cell carcinoma were enrolled in the trial. CD4+ and CD8+ T cells were sorted separately from peripheral blood before TCR sequencing. CDR1 is given as MNHEY and CDR2 as SMNVEV, both from the germline V gene (reference sequence). The V end loses 11 bases and the J end loses 4 bases, and a stretch of 11 bases separates them. From the cysteine through the phenylalanine, the CDR3 covers 11 amino acids. The entry retains the CDR3 DNA only, 33 bases that are in frame from base 1.

Genomic DNA was extracted from sorted cells for sequencing of the TCRbeta CDR3 region. The immunoSEQ Assay was used for sequencing of TCRbeta CDR3 regions. TCRdb took over this immuneACCESS table, retaining in-frame rearrangements with V and J assigned. Such tables are incomplete; in checked studies, under half of the missing clones stem from an unresolved V gene, and the remainder is unexplained. The sample table contains more than 25,000 clones; only one count was recorded for 82% of them. The ten largest clones take up approximately 20% of the sample. The rearrangement joined TRBV27 to TRBJ1-2, and the D gene may be TRBD1, 5 bases matching. The receptor comes from an adult with an advanced solid tumor such as melanoma, head and neck, liver or kidney cancer. This specimen consisted of CD4+ or CD8+ T cells sorted from blood, obtained in a trial of the OX40 agonist ivuxolimab. Here is the DNA: TGTGCCTGTGGGGGAGTCTATGGCTACACCTTC. The resulting protein is CACGGVYGYTF.